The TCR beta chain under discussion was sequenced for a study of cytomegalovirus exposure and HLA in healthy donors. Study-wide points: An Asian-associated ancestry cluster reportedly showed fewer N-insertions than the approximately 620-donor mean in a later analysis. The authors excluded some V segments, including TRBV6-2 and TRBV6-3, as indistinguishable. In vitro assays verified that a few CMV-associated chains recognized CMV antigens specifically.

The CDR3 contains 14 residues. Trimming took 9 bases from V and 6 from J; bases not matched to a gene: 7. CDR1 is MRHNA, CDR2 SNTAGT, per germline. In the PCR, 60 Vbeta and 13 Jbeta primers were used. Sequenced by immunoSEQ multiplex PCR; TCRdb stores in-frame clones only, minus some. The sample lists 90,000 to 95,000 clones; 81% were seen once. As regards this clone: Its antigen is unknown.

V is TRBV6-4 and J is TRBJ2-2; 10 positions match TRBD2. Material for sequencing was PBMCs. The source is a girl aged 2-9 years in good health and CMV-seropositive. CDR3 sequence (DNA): TGTGCCAGTTCGTCTAGCGGGAGTTCCGGGGAGCTGTTTTTT. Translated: CASSSSGSSGELFF.